This T cell receptor beta chain was found in a study of T cell responses to AZD1222 COVID-19 vaccine. This clone was seen only a few times. Its specificity is unknown. The protocol was immunoSEQ multiplex PCR, while the TCRdb copy is restricted to in-frame clones and leaves out a portion. The sample contains 95,000 to 150,000 clones, more than 70% of which appear only once. Trimming removed 4 bases from V and 2 bases from J, with 13 bases in between. CDR3 length equals 15 residues. The germline CDR1 and CDR2 sequences are SGHTA and FQGNSA. Study-wide results and caveats: The sample set comprised mostly white British donors with more females, and clonal diversity was possibly underestimated. Reports say nearly half of spike-specific TCRs go after unmutated variant regions. At 160-218 and 743-854, vaccine-associated CD4 TCRs were dominant, and they spanned spike.

This sequence joins TRBV7-2 and TRBJ2-3, with a possible D match to TRBD2 (5 bases). The sequence came from an adult in good health. The sequences come from peripheral blood, collected on day 0 of AZD1222 vaccination. CDR3 residues: CASSSERAITDTQYF. CDR3 coding DNA: TGTGCCAGCAGCTCGGAGAGGGCAATCACAGATACGCAGTATTTT.